These 23 T cell receptor beta chains share one sample of origin, sequenced in a study of identical twins (dated by TCRdb to 2015 to 2016). The library relied on 5' RACE. TCRdb names Illumina HiSeq 2000 as the instrument used. TCRdb reanalyzed the raw reads on its own, using fastp at Q25 for trimming and MiXCR for clone calling, and kept in-frame beta chains. Entries that share a CDR3 protein sequence are merged under the most common genes and DNA. In this sample the table shows 1.5 million to 2 million distinct CDR3 sequences, more than 30% of which occur a single time. The ten largest clones represent less than 0.35% of the sample. Sequences were obtained from cord blood. These receptor sequences come from a newborn girl in good health.

Many counts were recorded for this clonotype. V gene TRBV12-3 or TRBV12-4 combines with J gene TRBJ2-7; the D is unclear. Trimming pared 3 bases from V and 3 bases from J, leaving 15 bases between. The CDR3 has 15 amino acids. DNA for the CDR3: TGTGCCAGCAGTTTTACCCGACTTCTAAGCTACGAGCAGTACTTC. Encoded protein: CASSFTRLLSYEQYF.

The chain links TRBV20-1 to TRBJ2-2; 9 positions agree with TRBD1. The CDR3 contains 14 residues. Germline V lookup: CDR1 DFQATT, CDR2 SNEGSKA (reference sequence). CDR3 sequence: CSAPGTGRSGELFF. Written as DNA, the CDR3 is TGCAGCGCCCCAGGGACAGGGAGGTCCGGGGAGCTGTTTTTT.

The chain recombines TRBV20-1 with TRBJ2-4, with a tentative D call TRBD2 (5 bases). The DNA end favors TRBJ2-7, so the J call may be wrong. The CDR3 is made up of 15 amino acids. Germline assignment: CDR1 DFQATT and CDR2 SNEGSKA (reference sequence). In nucleotides, the CDR3 is TGCAGTGGCACGAGGGCAGGTCCCTCTTCCTACGAGCAGTACTTC. Protein product: CSGTRAGPSSYEQYF.

This clonotype has a count of ten or more. The V gene is TRBV5-1, the J gene TRBJ1-1; D gene ambiguous. The CDR3 consists of 14 residues. Germline V CDR1 and CDR2: SGHRS, YFSETQ. Trimming removed 2 bases from V and 3 bases from J, with 11 bases in between. The CDR3, as DNA: TGCGCCAGCAGCTTAGGGCCAAGGGACACTGAAGCTTTCTTT. Residues: CASSLGPRDTEAFF.

This clonotype was seen once. The chain has TRBV28 and TRBJ2-7; 12 nucleotides match TRBD2. Looked up from germline, CDR1 is MDHEN and CDR2 is SYDVKM. The ends lost 3 bases at V and 12 bases at J; junction bases unmatched: 9. CDR3 length: 14 residues. CDR3 amino acids: CASSLTSGSSSGYF. The CDR3 bases are TGTGCCAGCAGTTTGACTAGCGGGAGCTCCTCCGGGTACTTC. Drawing the rest from reference TRBV28 and TRBJ2-7, the complete variable domain is DVKVTQSSRYLVKRTGEKVFLECVQDMDHENMFWYRQDPGLGLRLIYFSYDVKMKEKGDIPEGYSVSREKKERFSLILESASTNQTSMYLCASSLTSGSSSGYFGPGTRLTVT.

V usage is TRBV5-1 and J usage is TRBJ2-1; D is possibly TRBD2 (7 bases). The length of the CDR3 is 16 residues. In germline, CDR1 is SGHRS, CDR2 YFSETQ. The V and J ends lost 3 bases and 5 bases respectively, with 18 bases between them. The CDR3 DNA reads TGCGCCAGCAGCTGGGGGGGCGGGTGCTCGAACAATGAGCAGTTCTTC. Its protein is CASSWGGGCSNNEQFF.

About this clonotype: It may be a read error: a sequence one base away is much more abundant. CDR3: CATSSREETQYF. The CDR3 coding sequence is TGTGCCACCAGTTCCAGGGAAGAGACCCAGTACTTC. The chain combines TRBV24-1 with TRBJ2-4; possible D gene TRBD1, 5 bases. The last part of the DNA fits TRBJ2-5 better; the J call may be wrong. Germline CDR1 and CDR2: KGHDR and SFDVKD. The CDR3 runs 12 residues.

This clonotype was counted between two and nine times. The chain carries TRBV29-1 and TRBJ2-5; 7 positions agree with TRBD1. CDR3 size: 13 residues. V was pared by 4 bases and J by 2 bases, with 4 bases of the junction left unmatched. Per the germline V gene, CDR1 is SQVTM and CDR2 is ANQGSEA. CDR3 bases: TGCAGCGTTGCTAGGGGGCTACAAGAGACCCAGTACTTC. It translates to CSVARGLQETQYF.

This chain links TRBV6-2 or TRBV6-3 with TRBJ2-1; D might be TRBD2 (6 bases). The CDR3 contains 15 residues. V shed 2 bases and J shed 2 bases, with 10 bases lying between them. Germline V CDR1 and CDR2: MNHEY, SVGEGT. DNA of the CDR3: TGTGCCAGCAGTTACAAGGCGGGGACCTACAATGAGCAGTTCTTC. Translation gives CASSYKAGTYNEQFF.

This clonotype appeared many times. The V gene is TRBV3-1, the J gene TRBJ2-5, with D tentatively TRBD2 (6 bases). Trimming took 3 bases from V and 4 from J, leaving 12 bases between them. The CDR3 extends over 14 amino acids. Germline CDR1 and CDR2: LGHDT and YNNKEL (reference sequence). As DNA, the CDR3 is TGTGCCAGCAGCCAGGCACTAGCCGGAGAGACCCAGTACTTC. Protein product: CASSQALAGETQYF.

The chain is built from TRBV12-3 or TRBV12-4 and TRBJ1-5; D is unresolved. V dropped 3 bases and J dropped 2 bases, with 14 bases sitting between them. The CDR3 consists of 16 residues. CDR3 sequence (DNA): TGTGCCAGCAGTTTTTGGCTACCCCGTGGCAATCAGCCCCAGCATTTT. This sequence encodes CASSFWLPRGNQPQHF.

J is TRBJ2-5 and V is TRBV6-4; a weak D match, TRBD1 (5 bases). Trimming removed 10 bases at V and 0 bases at J, with 15 bases between. This CDR3 has 14 amino acids. Germline CDR1 MRHNA, CDR2 SNTAGT. CDR3 DNA: TGTGCCACCCAGGGAATAGGGTACCAAGAGACCCAGTACTTC. It yields the protein CATQGIGYQETQYF.

This clonotype was seen more than once but under ten times. The chain links TRBV5-1 to TRBJ1-5, with D unresolved. Trimming took 1 base from V and 0 from J, leaving 11 bases between them. Germline assignment: CDR1 SGHRS and CDR2 YFSETQ. The CDR3 runs to 16 residues. This chain's CDR3 is CASSLYVTYSNQPQHF. CDR3 sequence (DNA): TGCGCCAGCAGCTTGTATGTAACGTATAGCAATCAGCCCCAGCATTTT.

The table lists this clonotype with many counts. This chain joins TRBV20-1 and TRBJ2-1; 8 bases line up with TRBD2. The CDR3 consists of 14 residues. J was trimmed by 4 bases and V by 3 bases; bases with no gene match: 5. Germline-derived CDR1 and CDR2 are DFQATT and SNEGSKA (reference sequence). The CDR3 region has the DNA TGCAGTGCTAGGGAACTAGCGGCTTACAATGAGCAGTTCTTC. Amino acids: CSARELAAYNEQFF.

This clonotype was seen more than once but under ten times. V and J are TRBV5-1 and TRBJ2-7; a weak D match, TRBD2 (6 bases). CDR1 and CDR2 (germline): SGHRS, YFSETQ. The V end was cut by 5 bases, the J end by 1 base, with 13 bases between. This CDR3 comprises 14 residues. CDR3 bases: TGCGCCAGCAGATCTAATAGCGGATCCTACGAGCAGTACTTC. Protein sequence: CASRSNSGSYEQYF.

This clonotype was picked up a small number of times. The genes are TRBV6-2 or TRBV6-3 and TRBJ2-5, with 8 bases fitting TRBD1. The J call is in doubt because the DNA end fits TRBJ2-7 better. The CDR3 extends over 13 amino acids. Germline CDR1 is MNHEY and CDR2 is SVGEGT. The CDR3 region has the DNA TGTGCCAGCAGCACACTCGGGACAGGCGAGCAGTACTTC. The encoded protein is CASSTLGTGEQYF.

V usage is TRBV5-6 and J usage is TRBJ2-1; D not certain. Germline V CDR1 and CDR2: SGHDT, YYEEEE. The CDR3 is 16 amino acids. V was shortened by 2 bases and J by 4 bases, with 16 bases between the two germline ends. Here the CDR3 DNA reads TGTGCCAGCAGCTTATTGCGGCTAGGCTATTACAATGAGCAGTTCTTC. Amino acids: CASSLLRLGYYNEQFF. Full variable domain (remainder filled in from reference TRBV5-6 and TRBJ2-1): DAGVTQSPTHLIKTRGQQVTLRCSPKSGHDTVSWYQQALGQGPQFIFQYYEEEERQRGNFPDRFSGHQFPNYSSELNVNALLLGDSALYLCASSLLRLGYYNEQFFGPGTRLTVL.

This clonotype has a handful of counts. Sequence at one end of the junction differs from germline and may be a read error. The chain is built from TRBV4-1 and TRBJ2-3, with D unclear. The CDR3 consists of 17 residues. From germline, CDR1 is MGHRA and CDR2 YSYEKL. As DNA, the CDR3 is TGCGCCAGCAGTCAAGGCCCTGGCCCCTCGTTCCAGGATACGCAGTATTTT. Its protein product is CASSQGPGPSFQDTQYF.

Details on this clonotype: The germline gene is not matched at one end of the junction; a read error may be the cause. This chain joins TRBV7-7 and TRBJ2-4; 12 bases match TRBD2. The J call could be wrong; TRBJ2-5 is a better fit for the DNA end. The germline gives CDR1 SSHAT, CDR2 FNYEAQ (reference sequence). The length of the CDR3 is 16 residues. CDR3 sequence reads: CASSSRTSGDQETQYF. DNA for the CDR3: TGTGCTAGCAGCTCTAGGACTAGCGGGGACCAAGAGACCCAGTACTTC.

In this sample, this clonotype turned up a few times. J is TRBJ2-7 and V is TRBV3-1, with D tentatively TRBD2 (5 bases). The CDR3 runs 12 residues. Germline V gives CDR1 LGHDT, CDR2 YNNKEL (reference sequence). V lost 3 bases, J lost 7 bases, and 10 bases lay in between. CDR3 residues: CASSHNEREQYF. The CDR3 coding sequence is TGTGCCAGCAGCCACAATGAGCGGGAGCAGTACTTC.

In its sample, this clonotype was seen many times. The chain joins TRBV13 to TRBJ1-4; D is possibly TRBD1 (5 bases). Per the germline V gene, CDR1 is PRHDT and CDR2 is FYEKMQ (reference sequence). This CDR3 contains 13 residues. Between the trimmed V and J ends, which lost 5 bases and 8 bases, there was a span of 12 bases. DNA for the CDR3: TGTGCCAGCAGCCCGGGACTGCGGGAAAAACTGTTTTTT. This translates into CASSPGLREKLFF.

This chain joins TRBV20-1 and TRBJ1-4; D ambiguous. The CDR3 covers 12 residues. The V and J ends lost 6 bases and 6 bases respectively, with 11 bases between them. From germline, CDR1 is DFQATT and CDR2 SNEGSKA (reference sequence). CDR3 region: CSAKDGDEKLFF. The CDR3 nucleotides are TGCAGTGCCAAAGACGGGGATGAAAAACTGTTTTTT.

The V gene is TRBV6-4, the J gene TRBJ2-1; 7 bases match TRBD2. The trim removed 5 bases at V and 7 bases at J, leaving 14 bases unmatched. Per the germline V gene, CDR1 is MRHNA and CDR2 is SNTAGT. The CDR3 is 16 residues long. CDR3 in DNA: TGTGCCAGCAGTCCACGAGCGGAGGGAGGGGTGAATGAGCAGTTCTTC. This gives the protein CASSPRAEGGVNEQFF.